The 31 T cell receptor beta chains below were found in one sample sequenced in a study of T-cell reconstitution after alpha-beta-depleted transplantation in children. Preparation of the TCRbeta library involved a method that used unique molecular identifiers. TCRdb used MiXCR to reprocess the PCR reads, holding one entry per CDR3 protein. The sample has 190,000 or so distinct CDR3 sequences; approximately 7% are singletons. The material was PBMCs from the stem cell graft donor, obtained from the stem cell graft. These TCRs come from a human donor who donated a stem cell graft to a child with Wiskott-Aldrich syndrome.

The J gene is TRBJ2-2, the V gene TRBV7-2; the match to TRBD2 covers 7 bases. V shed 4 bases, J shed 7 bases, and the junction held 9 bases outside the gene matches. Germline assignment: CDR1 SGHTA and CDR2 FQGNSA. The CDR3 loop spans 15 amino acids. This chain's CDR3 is CASSWDYPGFGELFF. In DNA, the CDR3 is TGTGCCAGCAGCTGGGACTACCCGGGTTTCGGGGAGCTGTTTTTT.

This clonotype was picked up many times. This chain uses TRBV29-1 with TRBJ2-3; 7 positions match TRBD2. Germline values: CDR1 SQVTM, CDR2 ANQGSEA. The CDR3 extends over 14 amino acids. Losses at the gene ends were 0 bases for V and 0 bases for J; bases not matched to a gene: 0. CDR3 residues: CSVEETSSTDTQYF. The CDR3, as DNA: TGCAGCGTTGAAGAGACTAGCAGCACAGATACGCAGTATTTT.

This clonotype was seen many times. CDR3 sequence: CSARDQTTEAFF. In DNA form, the CDR3 reads TGCAGTGCTAGAGATCAGACCACGGAAGCTTTCTTT. The J gene is TRBJ1-1, the V gene TRBV20-1, with unresolved D. Trimming pared 0 bases from V and 8 bases from J, leaving 10 bases between. The germline V gene encodes CDR1 DFQATT and CDR2 SNEGSKA (reference sequence). The CDR3 runs to 12 residues.

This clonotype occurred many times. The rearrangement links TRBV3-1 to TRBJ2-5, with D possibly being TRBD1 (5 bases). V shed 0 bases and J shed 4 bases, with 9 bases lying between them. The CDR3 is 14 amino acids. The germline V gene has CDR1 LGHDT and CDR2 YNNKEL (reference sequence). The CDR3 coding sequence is TGTGCCAGCAGCCAAGAGGGGCCACGAGAGACCCAGTACTTC. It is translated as CASSQEGPRETQYF.

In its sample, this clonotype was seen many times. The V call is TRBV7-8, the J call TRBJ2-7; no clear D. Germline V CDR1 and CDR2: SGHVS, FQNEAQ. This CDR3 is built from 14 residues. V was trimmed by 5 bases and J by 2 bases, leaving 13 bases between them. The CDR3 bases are TGTGCCAGCAGCCCCCCGGGTGAAACCTACGAGCAGTACTTC. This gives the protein CASSPPGETYEQYF.

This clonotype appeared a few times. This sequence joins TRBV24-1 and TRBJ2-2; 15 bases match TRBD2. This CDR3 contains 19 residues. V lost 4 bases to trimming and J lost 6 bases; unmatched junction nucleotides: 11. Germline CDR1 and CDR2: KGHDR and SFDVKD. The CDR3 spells CATSDWTSGGASLSGELFF. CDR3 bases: TGTGCCACCAGTGACTGGACTAGCGGGGGGGCCAGTCTGTCCGGGGAGCTGTTTTTT.

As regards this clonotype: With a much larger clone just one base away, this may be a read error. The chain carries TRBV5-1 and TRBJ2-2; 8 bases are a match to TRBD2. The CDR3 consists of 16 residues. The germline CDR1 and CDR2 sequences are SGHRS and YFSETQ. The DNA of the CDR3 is TGCGCCAGCAGCTTGGGAGCGGGAGCGCTCACCGGGGAGCTGATTTTT. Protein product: CASSLGAGALTGELIF. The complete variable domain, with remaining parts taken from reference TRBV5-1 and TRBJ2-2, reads KAGVTQTPRYLIKTRGQQVTLSCSPISGHRSVSWYQQTPGQGLQFLFEYFSETQRNKGNFPGRFSGRQFSNSRSEMNVSTLELGDSALYLCASSLGAGALTGELIFGEGSRLTVL.

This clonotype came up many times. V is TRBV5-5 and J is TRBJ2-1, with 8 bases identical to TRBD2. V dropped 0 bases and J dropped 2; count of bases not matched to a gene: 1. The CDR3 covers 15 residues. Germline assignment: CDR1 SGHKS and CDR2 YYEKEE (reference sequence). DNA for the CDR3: TGTGCCAGCAGCTTGGGCGGGAGGACCTACAATGAGCAGTTCTTC. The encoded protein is CASSLGGRTYNEQFF.

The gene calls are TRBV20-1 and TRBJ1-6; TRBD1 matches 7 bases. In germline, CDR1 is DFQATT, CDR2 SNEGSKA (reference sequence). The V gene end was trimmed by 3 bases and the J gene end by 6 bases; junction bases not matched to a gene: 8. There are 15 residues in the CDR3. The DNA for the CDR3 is TGCAGTGCTAGTCCGCCGACAGGGACTAATTCACCCCTCCACTTT. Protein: CSASPPTGTNSPLHF.

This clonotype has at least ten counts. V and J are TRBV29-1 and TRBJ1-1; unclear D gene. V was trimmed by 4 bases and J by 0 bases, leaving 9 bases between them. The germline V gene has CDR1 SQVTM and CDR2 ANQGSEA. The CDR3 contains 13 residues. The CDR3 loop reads CSVVWVLNTEAFF. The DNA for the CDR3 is TGCAGCGTTGTGTGGGTTCTGAACACTGAAGCTTTCTTT. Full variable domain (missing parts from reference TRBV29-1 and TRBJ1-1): SAVISQKPSRDICQRGTSLTIQCQVDSQVTMMFWYRQQPGQSLTLIATANQGSEATYESGFVIDKFPISRPNLTFSTLTVSNMSPEDSSIYLCSVVWVLNTEAFFGQGTRLTVV.

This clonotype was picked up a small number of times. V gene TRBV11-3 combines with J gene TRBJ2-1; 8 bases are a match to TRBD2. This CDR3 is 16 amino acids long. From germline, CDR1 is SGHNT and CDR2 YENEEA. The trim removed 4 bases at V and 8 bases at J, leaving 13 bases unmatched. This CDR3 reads CASSSPGAGVSDEQFF. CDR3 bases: TGTGCCAGCAGCTCCCCCGGAGCGGGAGTGAGTGATGAGCAGTTCTTC.

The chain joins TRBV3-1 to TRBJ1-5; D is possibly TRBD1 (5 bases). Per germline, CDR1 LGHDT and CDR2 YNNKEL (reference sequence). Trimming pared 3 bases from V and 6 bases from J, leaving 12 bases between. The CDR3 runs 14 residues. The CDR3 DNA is TGTGCCAGCAGCCACTTCGGGGGGACTCAGCCCCAGCATTTT. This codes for CASSHFGGTQPQHF.

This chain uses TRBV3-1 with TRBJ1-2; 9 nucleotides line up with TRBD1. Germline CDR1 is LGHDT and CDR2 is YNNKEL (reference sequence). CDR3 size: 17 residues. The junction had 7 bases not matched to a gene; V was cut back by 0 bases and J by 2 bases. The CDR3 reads CASSQENRGPVNYGYTF. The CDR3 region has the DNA TGTGCCAGCAGCCAAGAGAACAGGGGGCCGGTGAACTATGGCTACACCTTC. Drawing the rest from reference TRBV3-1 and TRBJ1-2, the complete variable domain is DTAVSQTPKYLVTQMGNDKSIKCEQNLGHDTMYWYKQDSKKFLKIMFSYNNKELIINETVPNRFSPKSPDKAHLNLHINSLELGDSAVYFCASSQENRGPVNYGYTFGSGTRLTVV.

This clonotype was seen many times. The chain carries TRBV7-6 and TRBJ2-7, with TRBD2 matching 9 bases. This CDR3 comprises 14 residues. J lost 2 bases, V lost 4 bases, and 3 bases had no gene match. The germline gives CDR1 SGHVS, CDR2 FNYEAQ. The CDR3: CASSSLAGAYEQYF. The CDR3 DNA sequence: TGTGCCAGCAGCTCGTTAGCGGGAGCCTACGAGCAGTACTTC.

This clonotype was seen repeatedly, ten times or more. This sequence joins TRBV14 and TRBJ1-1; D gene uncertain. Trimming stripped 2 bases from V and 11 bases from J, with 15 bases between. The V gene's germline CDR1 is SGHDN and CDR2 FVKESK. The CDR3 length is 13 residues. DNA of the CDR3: TGTGCCAGCAGCCAACAAGGGAGGGCCGGGGCTTTCTTT. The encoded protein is CASSQQGRAGAFF.

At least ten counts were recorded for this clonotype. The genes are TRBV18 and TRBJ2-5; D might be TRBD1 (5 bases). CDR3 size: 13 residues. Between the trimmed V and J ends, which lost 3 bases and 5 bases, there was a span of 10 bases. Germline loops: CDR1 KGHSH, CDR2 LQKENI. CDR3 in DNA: TGTGCCAGCTCACCTATACAGGCGGAGACCCAGTACTTC. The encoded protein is CASSPIQAETQYF.

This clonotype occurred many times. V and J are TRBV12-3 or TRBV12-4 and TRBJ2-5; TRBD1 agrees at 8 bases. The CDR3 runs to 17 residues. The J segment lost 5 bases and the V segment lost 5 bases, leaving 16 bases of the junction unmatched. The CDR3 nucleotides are TGTGCCAGCAGTCCGACCCGGACAGGGAAGGTTAAGGAGACCCAGTACTTC. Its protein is CASSPTRTGKVKETQYF.

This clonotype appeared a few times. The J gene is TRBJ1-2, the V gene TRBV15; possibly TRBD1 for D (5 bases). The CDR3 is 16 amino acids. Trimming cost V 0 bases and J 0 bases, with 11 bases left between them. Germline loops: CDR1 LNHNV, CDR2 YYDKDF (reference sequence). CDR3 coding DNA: TGTGCCACCAGCAGAGAGGGACGGACCTCTAACTATGGCTACACCTTC. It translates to CATSREGRTSNYGYTF.

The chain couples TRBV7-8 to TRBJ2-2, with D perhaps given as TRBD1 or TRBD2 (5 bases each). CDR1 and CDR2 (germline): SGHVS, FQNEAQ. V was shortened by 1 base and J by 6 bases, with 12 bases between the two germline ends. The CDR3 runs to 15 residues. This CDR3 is CASSLVRDRPGELFF. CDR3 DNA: TGTGCCAGCAGCTTAGTTAGGGACCGCCCCGGGGAGCTGTTTTTT.

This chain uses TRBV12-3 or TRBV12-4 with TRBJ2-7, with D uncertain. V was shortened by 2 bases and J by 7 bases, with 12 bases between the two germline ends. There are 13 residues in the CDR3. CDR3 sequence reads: CASSLLGIGEQYF. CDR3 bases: TGTGCCAGCAGTTTACTGGGTATTGGGGAGCAGTACTTC.

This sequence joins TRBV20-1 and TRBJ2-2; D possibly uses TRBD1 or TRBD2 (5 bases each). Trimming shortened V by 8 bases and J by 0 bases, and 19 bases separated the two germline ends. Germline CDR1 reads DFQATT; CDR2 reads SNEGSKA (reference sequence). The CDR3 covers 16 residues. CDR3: CSLYPPGTSNTGELFF. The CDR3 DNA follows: TGCAGTCTATACCCCCCCGGGACCTCGAACACCGGGGAGCTGTTTTTT.

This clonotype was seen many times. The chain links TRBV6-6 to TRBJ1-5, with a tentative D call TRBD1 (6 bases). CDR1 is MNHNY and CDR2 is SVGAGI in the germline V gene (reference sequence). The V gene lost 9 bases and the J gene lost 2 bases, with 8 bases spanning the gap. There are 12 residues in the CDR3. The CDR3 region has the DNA TGTGCCAGTTCAGGGGGCAATCAGCCCCAGCATTTT. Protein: CASSGGNQPQHF.

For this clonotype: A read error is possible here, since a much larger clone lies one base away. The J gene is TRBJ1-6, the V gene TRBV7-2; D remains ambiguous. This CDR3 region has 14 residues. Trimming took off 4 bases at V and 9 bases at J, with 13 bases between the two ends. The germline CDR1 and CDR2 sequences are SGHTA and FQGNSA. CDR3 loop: CASSSAQPSSPLHF. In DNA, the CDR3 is TGTGCCAGCAGCTCAGCCCAGCCGAGTTCACCCCTCCACTTT. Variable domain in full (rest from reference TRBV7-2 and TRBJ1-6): GAGVSQSPSNKVTEKGKDVELRCDPISGHTALYWYRQSLGQGLEFLIYFQGNSAPDKSGLPSDRFSAERTGGSVSTLTIQRTQQEDSAVYLCASSSAQPSSPLHFGNGTRLTVT.

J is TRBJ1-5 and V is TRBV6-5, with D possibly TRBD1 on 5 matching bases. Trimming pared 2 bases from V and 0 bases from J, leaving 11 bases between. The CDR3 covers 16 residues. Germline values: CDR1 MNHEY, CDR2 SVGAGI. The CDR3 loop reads CASSYGADYSNQPQHF. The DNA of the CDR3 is TGTGCCAGCAGTTACGGGGCAGATTATAGCAATCAGCCCCAGCATTTT.

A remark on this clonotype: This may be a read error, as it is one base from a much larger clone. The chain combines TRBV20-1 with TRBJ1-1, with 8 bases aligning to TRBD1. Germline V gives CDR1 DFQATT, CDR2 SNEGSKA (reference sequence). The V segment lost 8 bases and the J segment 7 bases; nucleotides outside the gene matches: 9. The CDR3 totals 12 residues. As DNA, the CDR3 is TGCAGTTTCCAAGATGACAGGGGTGAAGCTTTCTTT. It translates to CSFQDDRGEAFF.

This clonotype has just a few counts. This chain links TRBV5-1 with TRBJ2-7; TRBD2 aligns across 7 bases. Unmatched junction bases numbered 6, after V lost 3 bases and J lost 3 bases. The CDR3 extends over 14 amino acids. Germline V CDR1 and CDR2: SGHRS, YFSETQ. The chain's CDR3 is CASSSRGGNYEQYF. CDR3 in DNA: TGCGCCAGCAGCTCTAGGGGAGGGAACTACGAGCAGTACTTC.

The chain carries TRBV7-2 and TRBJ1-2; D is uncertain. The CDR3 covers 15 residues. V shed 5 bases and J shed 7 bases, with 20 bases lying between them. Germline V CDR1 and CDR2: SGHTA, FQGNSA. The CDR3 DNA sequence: TGTGCCAGCAGCATGAGCCTCGGACCCGGCGGTGGCTACACCTTC. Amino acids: CASSMSLGPGGGYTF.

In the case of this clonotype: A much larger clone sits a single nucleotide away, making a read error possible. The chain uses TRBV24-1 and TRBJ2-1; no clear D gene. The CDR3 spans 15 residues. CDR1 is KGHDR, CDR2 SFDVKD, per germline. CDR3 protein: CATSGRSSLYNERFF. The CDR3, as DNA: TGTGCCACCAGTGGGCGGAGCTCTCTCTACAATGAGCGGTTCTTC.

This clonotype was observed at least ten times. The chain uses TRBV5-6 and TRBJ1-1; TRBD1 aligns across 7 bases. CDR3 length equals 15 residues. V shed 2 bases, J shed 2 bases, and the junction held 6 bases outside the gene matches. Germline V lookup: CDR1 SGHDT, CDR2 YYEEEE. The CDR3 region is CASSFTGTANTEAFF. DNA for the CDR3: TGTGCCAGCAGCTTTACCGGGACAGCTAACACTGAAGCTTTCTTT.

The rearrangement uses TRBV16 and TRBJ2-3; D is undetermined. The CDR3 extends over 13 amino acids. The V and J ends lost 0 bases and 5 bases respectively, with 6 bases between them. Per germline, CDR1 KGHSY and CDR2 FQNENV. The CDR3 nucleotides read TGTGCCAGCAGCCAATCGCTGAAAGATACGCAGTATTTT. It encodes CASSQSLKDTQYF.

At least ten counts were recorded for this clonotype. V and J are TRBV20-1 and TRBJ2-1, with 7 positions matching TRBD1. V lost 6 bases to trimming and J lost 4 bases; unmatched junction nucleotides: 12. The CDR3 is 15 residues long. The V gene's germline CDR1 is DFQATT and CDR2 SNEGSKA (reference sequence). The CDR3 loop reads CSARPGQVDYNEQFF. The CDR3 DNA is TGCAGTGCACGCCCAGGACAGGTTGATTACAATGAGCAGTTCTTC.